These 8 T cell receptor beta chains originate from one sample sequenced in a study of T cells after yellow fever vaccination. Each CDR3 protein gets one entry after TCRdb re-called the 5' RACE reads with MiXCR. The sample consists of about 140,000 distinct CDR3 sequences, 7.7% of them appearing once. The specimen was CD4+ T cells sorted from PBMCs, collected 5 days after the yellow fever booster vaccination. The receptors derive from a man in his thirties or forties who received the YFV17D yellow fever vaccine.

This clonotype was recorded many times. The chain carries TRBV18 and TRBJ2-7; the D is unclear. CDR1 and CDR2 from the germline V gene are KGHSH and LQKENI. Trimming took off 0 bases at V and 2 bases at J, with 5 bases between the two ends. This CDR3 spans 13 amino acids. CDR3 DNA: TGTGCCAGCTCACCACCCAATCCCTACGAGCAGTACTTC. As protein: CASSPPNPYEQYF. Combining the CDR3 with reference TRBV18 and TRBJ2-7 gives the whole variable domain NAGVMQNPRHLVRRRGQEARLRCSPMKGHSHVYWYRQLPEEGLKFMVYLQKENIIDESGMPKERFSAEFPKEGPSILRIQQVVRGDSAAYFCASSPPNPYEQYFGPGTRLTVT.

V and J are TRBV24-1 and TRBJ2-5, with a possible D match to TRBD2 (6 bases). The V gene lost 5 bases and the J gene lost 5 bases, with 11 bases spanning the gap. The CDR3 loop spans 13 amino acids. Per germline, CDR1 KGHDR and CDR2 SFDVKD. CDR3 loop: CATSVGGFETQYF. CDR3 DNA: TGTGCCACCAGTGTGGGGGGTTTCGAGACCCAGTACTTC.

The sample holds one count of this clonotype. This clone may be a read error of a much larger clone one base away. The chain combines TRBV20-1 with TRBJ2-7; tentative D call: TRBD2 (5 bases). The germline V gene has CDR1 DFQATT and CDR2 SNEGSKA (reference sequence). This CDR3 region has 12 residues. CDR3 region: CSARGGIREHYF. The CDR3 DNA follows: TGCAGTGCTAGAGGAGGGATCCGCGAGCATTACTTC.

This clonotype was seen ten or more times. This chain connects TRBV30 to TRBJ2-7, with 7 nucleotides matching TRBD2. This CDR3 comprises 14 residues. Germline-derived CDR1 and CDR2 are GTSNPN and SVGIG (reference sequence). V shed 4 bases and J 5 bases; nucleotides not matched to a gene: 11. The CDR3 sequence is CAWNKGRGRNEQYF. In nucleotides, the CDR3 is TGTGCCTGGAATAAGGGGAGGGGTAGGAACGAGCAGTACTTC.

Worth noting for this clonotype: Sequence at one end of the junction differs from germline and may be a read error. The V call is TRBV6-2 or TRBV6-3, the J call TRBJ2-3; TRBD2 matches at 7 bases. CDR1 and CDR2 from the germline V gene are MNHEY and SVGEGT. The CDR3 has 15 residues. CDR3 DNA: TGTGCCAGCAGTTCTTGGCGGGGGACCACAGATATGCAGTATTTT. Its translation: CASSSWRGTTDMQYF.

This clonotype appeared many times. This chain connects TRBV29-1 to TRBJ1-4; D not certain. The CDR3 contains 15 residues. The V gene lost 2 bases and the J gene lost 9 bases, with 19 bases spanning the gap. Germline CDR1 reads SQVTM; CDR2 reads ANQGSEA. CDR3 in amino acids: CSVELPGAIMKKLFF. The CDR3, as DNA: TGCAGCGTTGAACTGCCCGGAGCTATAATGAAAAAACTGTTTTTT.

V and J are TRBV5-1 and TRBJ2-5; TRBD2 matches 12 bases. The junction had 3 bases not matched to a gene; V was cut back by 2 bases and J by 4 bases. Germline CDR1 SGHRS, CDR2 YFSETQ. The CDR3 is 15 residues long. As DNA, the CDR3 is TGCGCCAGCAGCTTCCTAGCGGGAGGGCCAGAGACCCAGTACTTC. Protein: CASSFLAGGPETQYF.

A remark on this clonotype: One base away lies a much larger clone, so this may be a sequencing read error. CDR3 amino acids: CASSSRQVHRSYGYTF. The CDR3 nucleotides are TGTGCCAGCAGCTCTAGACAGGTCCACAGGAGCTATGGCTACACCTTC. This chain uses TRBV5-6 with TRBJ1-2, with a possible D match to TRBD1 (6 bases). V was trimmed by 3 bases and J by 4 bases, leaving 19 bases between them. Germline CDR1 and CDR2: SGHDT and YYEEEE. This CDR3 spans 16 amino acids.